What follows describes a single T cell receptor (beta chain). Per germline, CDR1 SQVTM and CDR2 ANQGSEA. V lost 4 bases to trimming and J lost 1 base, with 11 bases between them. This CDR3 is 13 amino acids long. The protocol was immunoSEQ multiplex PCR, while the TCRdb copy is restricted to in-frame clones and leaves out a portion. Of roughly 19,000 clones in the sample, just over 90% were seen once. The data stem from a study of OX40 agonist ivuxolimab in advanced cancers. The sequence was collected from an adult with an advanced solid tumor such as melanoma, head and neck, liver or kidney cancer. The source was CD4+ or CD8+ T cells sorted from blood, collected in a trial of the OX40 agonist ivuxolimab. V usage is TRBV29-1 and J usage is TRBJ2-7; D is ambiguous. The CDR3 spells CSVALAGSYEQYF. The CDR3 nucleotides are TGCAGCGTTGCGTTGGCCGGATCCTACGAGCAGTACTTC.